These 24 T cell receptor beta chains came from one sample sequenced in a study of blood T cell repertoires in COVID-19. The data were produced by immunoSEQ multiplex PCR, yet TCRdb's version contains in-frame clones alone and is incomplete. This table holds hundreds of thousands of clones, around 89% found once. Material for sequencing was PBMCs or T cells enriched from blood (not recorded which). All receptors derive from a man aged 18-30 years who had recovered from COVID-19.

The J gene is TRBJ1-1, the V gene TRBV5-1; no firm D call. This CDR3 spans 13 amino acids. Germline lookup yields CDR1 SGHRS and CDR2 YFSETQ. Between the trimmed V and J ends, which lost 0 bases and 1 base, there was a span of 4 bases. CDR3: CASSLVANTEAFF. The DNA of the CDR3 is TGCGCCAGCAGCTTGGTAGCGAACACTGAAGCTTTCTTT.

The chain employs TRBV10-2 and TRBJ2-1, with 10 bases fitting TRBD2. The V gene end was trimmed by 6 bases and the J gene end by 9 bases; junction bases not matched to a gene: 11. This CDR3 is built from 15 residues. Germline V CDR1 and CDR2: WSHSY, SAAADI. In DNA form, the CDR3 reads TGCGCCAGCAGCCGGACTAGCGGAAAGTCAATTGAGCAGTTCTTC. It yields the protein CASSRTSGKSIEQFF.

V is TRBV10-3 and J is TRBJ2-1; 8 bases map to TRBD1. Trimming at V came to 0 bases and at J to 6 bases, leaving 7 bases not matched to a gene. CDR3 size: 16 residues. The germline CDR1 and CDR2 sequences are ENHRY and SYGVKD. The CDR3 is CAISESERQGINEQFF. CDR3 nucleotides: TGTGCCATCAGTGAGTCGGAGAGACAGGGGATCAATGAGCAGTTCTTC.

The V and J genes are TRBV7-2 and TRBJ2-4; 9 nucleotides agree with TRBD1. V gave up 5 bases and J gave up 9 bases; unmatched junction bases: 5. CDR1 and CDR2 (germline): SGHTA, FQGNSA. CDR3 length equals 13 residues. In nucleotides, the CDR3 is TGTGCCAGCAGCCTTATGGACAGGGGCATTCAGTACTTC. As protein: CASSLMDRGIQYF.

The chain carries TRBV14 and TRBJ2-5; 12 nucleotides match TRBD2. Germline CDR1 is SGHDN and CDR2 is FVKESK. There are 17 residues in the CDR3. V shed 1 base, J shed 3 bases, and the junction held 6 bases outside the gene matches. CDR3 sequence: CASSQAVRLAGEETQYF. CDR3 DNA sequence: TGTGCCAGCAGCCAAGCTGTGAGACTAGCGGGGGAAGAGACCCAGTACTTC.

This chain links TRBV19 with TRBJ2-1; 10 bases are shared with TRBD2. CDR1 and CDR2 (germline): LNHDA, SQIVND (reference sequence). Trimming took 7 bases from V and 4 from J; bases not matched to a gene: 4. CDR3 length: 14 amino acids. The CDR3, as DNA: TGTGCCAGTACTAGCGGGGGCCTATACAATGAGCAGTTCTTC. This encodes CASTSGGLYNEQFF.

The chain couples TRBV5-5 to TRBJ2-1, with D perhaps matching TRBD2 (7 bases). The CDR3 consists of 17 residues. V was clipped by 4 bases and J by 3 bases, with 20 bases between them. Germline V gene data show CDR1 as SGHKS and CDR2 as YYEKEE (reference sequence). CDR3 DNA: TGTGCCAGCAGCAAATGGGGGCGGCTAGCGGTCTACAATGAGCAGTTCTTC. Protein: CASSKWGRLAVYNEQFF.

This chain joins TRBV5-5 and TRBJ2-5, with 7 bases fitting TRBD1. The CDR3 is 14 residues long. Per germline, CDR1 SGHKS and CDR2 YYEKEE (reference sequence). The V and J ends lost 7 bases and 4 bases, in that order; junction bases with no gene match: 10. The CDR3 loop is CASARDSFSETQYF. In DNA, the CDR3 is TGTGCCAGCGCCCGGGACAGCTTCTCAGAGACCCAGTACTTC.

The chain has TRBV5-4 and TRBJ1-1; 8 bases fit TRBD1. Germline V CDR1 and CDR2: SGHNT, YYREEE (reference sequence). The V segment lost 3 bases and the J segment 4 bases; nucleotides outside the gene matches: 8. The CDR3 runs 15 residues. In DNA, the CDR3 is TGTGCCAGCAGCTCAGGGGGCGCCGGGGGCACTGAAGCTTTCTTT. Amino acid sequence: CASSSGGAGGTEAFF. Full variable domain (remainder filled in from reference TRBV5-4 and TRBJ1-1): ETGVTQSPTHLIKTRGQQVTLRCSSQSGHNTVSWYQQALGQGPQFIFQYYREEENGRGNFPPRFSGLQFPNYSSELNVNALELDDSALYLCASSSGGAGGTEAFFGQGTRLTVV.

The V and J genes are TRBV30 and TRBJ2-4, with 11 nucleotides matching TRBD2. The CDR3 spans 17 residues. Germline CDR1 reads GTSNPN; CDR2 reads SVGIG (reference sequence). Losses at the gene ends were 3 bases for V and 1 base for J; bases not matched to a gene: 8. The CDR3 loop is CAWRRTSGSAAKNIQYF. CDR3 in DNA: TGTGCCTGGAGGAGAACTAGCGGGAGCGCGGCCAAAAACATTCAGTACTTC.

This chain uses TRBV6-5 with TRBJ2-7, with TRBD1 matching over 7 bases. There are 15 residues in the CDR3. Germline CDR1 and CDR2: MNHEY and SVGAGI. Trimming at V came to 6 bases and at J to 0 bases, leaving 8 bases not matched to a gene. CDR3 coding DNA: TGTGCCAGCAGAGTGCGACAGGGTAGCTCCTACGAGCAGTACTTC. This codes for CASRVRQGSSYEQYF.

The V call is TRBV6-5, the J call TRBJ1-1, with TRBD1 matching 7 bases. The CDR3 consists of 12 residues. Germline values: CDR1 MNHEY, CDR2 SVGAGI. V lost 6 bases to trimming and J lost 4 bases; unmatched junction nucleotides: 2. As DNA, the CDR3 is TGTGCCAGCAGACACAGGGGCACTGAAGCTTTCTTT. Translating gives CASRHRGTEAFF.

With regard to this clone: At one of its ends the junction is not consistent with the germline gene, which may arise from a read error. V usage is TRBV6-5 and J usage is TRBJ1-3; 8 positions agree with TRBD1. This CDR3 spans 14 amino acids. Germline-derived CDR1 and CDR2 are MNHEY and SVGAGI. The CDR3 sequence is CASSPGGSRNTIYF. Here the CDR3 DNA reads TGTGCCAGCAGCCCAGGGGGCTCTAGAAACACCATATATTTT.

V gene TRBV20-1 combines with J gene TRBJ2-7; 11 bases align to TRBD2. This CDR3 is built from 15 residues. The J segment lost 7 bases and the V segment lost 3 bases, leaving 11 bases of the junction unmatched. Germline CDR1 DFQATT, CDR2 SNEGSKA (reference sequence). In nucleotides, the CDR3 is TGCAGTGCTAGTTTAGGTAGCGGGAGGGCCGGGGAGCAGTACTTC. As protein: CSASLGSGRAGEQYF.

CDR3 sequence: CASSLIGGEKLFF. The CDR3 DNA reads as TGTGCCAGCAGCTTAATAGGGGGAGAAAAACTGTTTTTT. This chain links TRBV7-9 with TRBJ1-4, with D tentatively TRBD1 (6 bases). The V end was cut by 2 bases, the J end by 8 bases, with 9 bases between. Germline values: CDR1 SEHNR, CDR2 FQNEAQ (reference sequence). CDR3 length equals 13 residues.

The genes are TRBV7-3 and TRBJ2-3; a weak D match, TRBD2 (7 bases). V lost 2 bases and J 4 bases, leaving 10 bases between the germline ends. The CDR3 runs 14 residues. CDR1 is SGHTA, CDR2 FQGTGA, per germline. The CDR3 here is CASSLGGAPDTQYF. As DNA, the CDR3 is TGTGCCAGCAGCTTAGGGGGGGCGCCAGATACGCAGTATTTT.

In the case of this clone: This may come from a read error, since a much larger clone is one base off. The chain carries TRBV28 and TRBJ2-3; 9 bases are shared with TRBD2. Trimming took 6 bases from V and 0 from J; bases not matched to a gene: 4. In germline, CDR1 is MDHEN, CDR2 SYDVKM. The CDR3 totals 15 residues. The CDR3 DNA reads as TGTGCCAGCAGCCGCACTAGCGGGAGCACAGATACGCAGTATTTT. Its protein is CASSRTSGSTDTQYF.

This rearrangement joins TRBV28 to TRBJ2-7; 11 bases are shared with TRBD2. The junction had 9 bases not matched to a gene; V was cut back by 5 bases and J by 6 bases. This CDR3 contains 15 residues. Germline V gene sequence: CDR1 MDHEN, CDR2 SYDVKM. The CDR3 here is CASSLFSGGAVEQYF. For the CDR3, the DNA is TGTGCCAGCAGTCTCTTTAGCGGGGGGGCCGTCGAGCAGTACTTC.

There are a few counts of this clone. The chain links TRBV7-9 to TRBJ2-1; 8 bases agree with TRBD1. There are 15 residues in the CDR3. Germline-derived CDR1 and CDR2 are SEHNR and FQNEAQ (reference sequence). With 8 bases clipped from V and 9 bases from J, the junction kept 15 bases outside the gene matches. The CDR3 loop reads CASGQGAHGKGEQFF. The CDR3 region has the DNA TGTGCCAGCGGACAGGGAGCTCATGGTAAGGGTGAGCAGTTCTTC.

This chain connects TRBV4-2 to TRBJ2-3, with no clear D. This CDR3 contains 17 residues. Germline V gene sequence: CDR1 LGHNA, CDR2 YNFKEQ. Deletions cut 0 bases from V and 2 bases from J, with 15 bases between. The CDR3 DNA is TGTGCCAGCAGCCAAGATCCGAGGAGTTCAAACACAGATACGCAGTATTTT. Translating gives CASSQDPRSSNTDTQYF.

The chain has TRBV28 and TRBJ1-1; D may be TRBD1 (6 bases). Trimming cost V 7 bases and J 4 bases, with 16 bases left between them. The CDR3 totals 14 residues. CDR1 is MDHEN and CDR2 is SYDVKM in the germline V gene. The CDR3 nucleotides are TGTGCCAGCAACCCGGGGACAAGGGGCACTGAAGCTTTCTTT. It translates to CASNPGTRGTEAFF.

The chain employs TRBV28 and TRBJ2-7; 7 positions agree with TRBD2. V shed 7 bases and J 5 bases; nucleotides not matched to a gene: 5. The CDR3 loop spans 12 amino acids. The V gene's germline CDR1 is MDHEN and CDR2 SYDVKM. CDR3 DNA: TGTGCCAGCACTCGGAGCGGGAACGAGCAGTACTTC. Its protein is CASTRSGNEQYF.

The gene calls are TRBV10-3 and TRBJ2-3, with 10 bases matching TRBD1. From germline, CDR1 is ENHRY and CDR2 SYGVKD. With V trimmed by 6 bases and J by 4 bases, 4 bases remained unmatched. The CDR3 length is 14 residues. CDR3 amino acids: CAISGGQGADTQYF. DNA for the CDR3: TGTGCCATCAGCGGCGGACAGGGGGCAGATACGCAGTATTTT.

The gene calls are TRBV6-2 or TRBV6-3 and TRBJ1-2; 7 bases fit TRBD1. Germline V CDR1 and CDR2: MNHEY, SVGEGT. The CDR3 extends over 16 amino acids. Trimming took 2 bases from V and 0 from J; bases not matched to a gene: 6. The CDR3 loop is CASSYRDRKPNYGYTF. For the CDR3, the DNA is TGTGCCAGCAGTTACCGGGACAGAAAACCTAACTATGGCTACACCTTC.